Below, one T cell receptor (beta chain) is given with its context. Antigen unknown. J lost 3 bases, V lost 2 bases, and 2 bases had no gene match. CDR1 is KGHSH and CDR2 is LQKENI in the germline V gene. The CDR3 totals 15 residues. These data are taken from a study of response to subunit inactivated influenza vaccine. Study-wide findings and caveats: Authors suggested each seasonal flu vaccination may recruit only limited numbers of new T cells.

TCRdb passed the RT-PCR reads through MiXCR, listing each CDR3 protein once. The table includes over 800,000 distinct CDR3 sequences, 20% to 25% detected once. The starting material was PBMCs from blood, obtained more than 4 days after vaccination. The chain links TRBV18 to TRBJ2-3; 10 bases line up with TRBD1. The TCR originated in a man aged 45-65 years who received an inactivated influenza vaccine. The CDR3 sequence is CASSPEDRGTDTQYF. CDR3 in DNA: TGTGCCAGCTCACCAGAGGACAGGGGGACAGATACGCAGTATTTT.